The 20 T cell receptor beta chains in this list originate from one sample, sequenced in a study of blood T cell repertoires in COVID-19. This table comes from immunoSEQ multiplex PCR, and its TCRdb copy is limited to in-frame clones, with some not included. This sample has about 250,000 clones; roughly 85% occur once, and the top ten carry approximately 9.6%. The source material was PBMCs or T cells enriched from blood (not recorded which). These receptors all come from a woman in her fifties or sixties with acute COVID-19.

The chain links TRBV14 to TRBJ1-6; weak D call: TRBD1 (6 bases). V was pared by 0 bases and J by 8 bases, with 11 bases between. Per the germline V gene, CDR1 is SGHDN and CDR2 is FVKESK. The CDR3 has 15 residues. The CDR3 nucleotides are TGTGCCAGCAGCCAAGATCTACAGGGTTATTCACCCCTCCACTTT. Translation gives CASSQDLQGYSPLHF.

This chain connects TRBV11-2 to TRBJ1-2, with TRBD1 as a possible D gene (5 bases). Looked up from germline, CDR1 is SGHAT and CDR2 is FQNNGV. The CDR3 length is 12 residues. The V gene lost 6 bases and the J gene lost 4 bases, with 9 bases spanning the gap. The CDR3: CASSTGGYGYTF. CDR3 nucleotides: TGTGCCAGCAGTACCGGGGGCTATGGCTACACCTTC.

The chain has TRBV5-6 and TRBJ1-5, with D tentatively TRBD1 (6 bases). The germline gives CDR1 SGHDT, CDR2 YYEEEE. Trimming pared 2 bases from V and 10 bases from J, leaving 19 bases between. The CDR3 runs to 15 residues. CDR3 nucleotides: TGTGCCAGCAGCTTTTCGGGGGGCTATACGTCACCCCAGCATTTT. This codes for CASSFSGGYTSPQHF. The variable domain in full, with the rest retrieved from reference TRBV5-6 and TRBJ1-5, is DAGVTQSPTHLIKTRGQQVTLRCSPKSGHDTVSWYQQALGQGPQFIFQYYEEEERQRGNFPDRFSGHQFPNYSSELNVNALLLGDSALYLCASSFSGGYTSPQHFGDGTRLSIL.

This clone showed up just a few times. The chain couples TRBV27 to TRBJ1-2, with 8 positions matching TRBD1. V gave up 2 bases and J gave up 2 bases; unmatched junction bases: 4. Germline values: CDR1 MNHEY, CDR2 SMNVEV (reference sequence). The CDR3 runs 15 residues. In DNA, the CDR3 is TGTGCCAGCAGTTTAACATGGACAGGGAACTATGGCTACACCTTC. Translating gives CASSLTWTGNYGYTF.

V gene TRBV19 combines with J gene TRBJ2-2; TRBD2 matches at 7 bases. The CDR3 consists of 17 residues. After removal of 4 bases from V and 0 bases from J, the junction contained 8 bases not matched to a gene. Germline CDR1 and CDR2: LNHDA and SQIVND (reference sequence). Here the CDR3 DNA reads TGTGCCAGTAGTAGGACCCTAAGCGGGACGAACACCGGGGAGCTGTTTTTT. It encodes CASSRTLSGTNTGELFF.

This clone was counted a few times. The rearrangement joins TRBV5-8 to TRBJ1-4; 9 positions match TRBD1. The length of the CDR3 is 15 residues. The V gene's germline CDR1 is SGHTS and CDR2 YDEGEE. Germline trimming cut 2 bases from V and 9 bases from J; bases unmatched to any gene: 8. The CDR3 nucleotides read TGTGCCAGCAGCTTTCCCGGGACAGGGAGGCAAAAACTGTTTTTT. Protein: CASSFPGTGRQKLFF.

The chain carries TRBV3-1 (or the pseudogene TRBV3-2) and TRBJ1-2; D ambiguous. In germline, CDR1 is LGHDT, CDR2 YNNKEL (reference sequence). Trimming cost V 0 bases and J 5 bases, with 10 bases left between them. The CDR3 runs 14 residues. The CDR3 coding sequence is TGTGCCAGCAGCCAAGATGGGAGAAGTTATGGCTACACCTTC. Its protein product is CASSQDGRSYGYTF.

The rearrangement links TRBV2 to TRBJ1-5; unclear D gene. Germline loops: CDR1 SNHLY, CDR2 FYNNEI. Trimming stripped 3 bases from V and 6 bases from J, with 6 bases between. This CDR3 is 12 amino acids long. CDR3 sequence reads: CASSDMRQPQHF. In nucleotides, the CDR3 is TGTGCCAGCAGTGATATGCGTCAGCCCCAGCATTTT.

The CDR3 DNA is TGTGCCAGCAGTTTTAGCGGGGAAGACGAGCAGTACTTC. Translation gives CASSFSGEDEQYF. J is TRBJ2-7 and V is TRBV12-3 or TRBV12-4; TRBD2 agrees at 8 bases. The V gene end was trimmed by 3 bases and the J gene end by 5 bases; junction bases not matched to a gene: 3. The CDR3 contains 13 residues.

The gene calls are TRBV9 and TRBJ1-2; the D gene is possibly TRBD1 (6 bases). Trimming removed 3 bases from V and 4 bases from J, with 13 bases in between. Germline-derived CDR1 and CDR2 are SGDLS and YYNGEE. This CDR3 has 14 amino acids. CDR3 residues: CASSATRGGYGYTF. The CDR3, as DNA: TGTGCCAGCAGCGCCACCCGAGGGGGCTATGGCTACACCTTC. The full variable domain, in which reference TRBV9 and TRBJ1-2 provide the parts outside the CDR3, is DSGVTQTPKHLITATGQRVTLRCSPRSGDLSVYWYQQSLDQGLQFLIQYYNGEERAKGNILERFSAQQFPDLHSELNLSSLELGDSALYFCASSATRGGYGYTFGSGTRLTVV.

The CDR3 protein is CASSYSPGLAGPLQTQYF. CDR3 nucleotide sequence: TGTGCCAGCAGTTACTCCCCCGGACTAGCGGGGCCCCTACAGACCCAGTACTTC. The chain combines TRBV6-2 or TRBV6-3 with TRBJ2-5, with TRBD2 matching 12 bases. Germline V gene data show CDR1 as MNHEY and CDR2 as SVGEGT. The CDR3 has 18 residues. The junction had 11 bases not matched to a gene; V was cut back by 0 bases and J by 6 bases.

The CDR3: CASKPQGGNQPQHF. The CDR3, as DNA: TGTGCCAGCAAACCCCAGGGGGGCAATCAGCCCCAGCATTTT. This rearrangement joins TRBV27 to TRBJ1-5; the match to TRBD1 covers 7 bases. V lost 7 bases to trimming and J lost 2 bases; unmatched junction nucleotides: 5. Germline-derived CDR1 and CDR2 are MNHEY and SMNVEV (reference sequence). The CDR3 is 14 residues long.

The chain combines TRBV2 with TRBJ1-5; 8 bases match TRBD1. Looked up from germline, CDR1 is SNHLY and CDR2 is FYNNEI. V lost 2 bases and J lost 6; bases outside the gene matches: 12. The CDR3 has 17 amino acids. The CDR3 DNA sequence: TGTGCCAGCAGTGAACGAAGGTGGGGGACAGGAACTCAGCCCCAGCATTTT. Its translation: CASSERRWGTGTQPQHF. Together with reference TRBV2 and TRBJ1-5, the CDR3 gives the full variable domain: EPEVTQTPSHQVTQMGQEVILRCVPISNHLYFYWYRQILGQKVEFLVSFYNNEISEKSEIFDDQFSVERPDGSNFTLKIRSTKLEDSAMYFCASSERRWGTGTQPQHFGDGTRLSIL.

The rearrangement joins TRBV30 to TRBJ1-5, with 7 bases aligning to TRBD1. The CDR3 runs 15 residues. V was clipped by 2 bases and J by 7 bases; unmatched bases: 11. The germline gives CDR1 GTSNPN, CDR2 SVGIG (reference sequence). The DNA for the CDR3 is TGTGCCTGGAGTCGATGGCAGGGGGACTCGCAGCCCCAGCATTTT. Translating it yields CAWSRWQGDSQPQHF.

The CDR3 DNA is TGTGCCACAAAGACTAGCGGGGGGGAAAGCTCCTACAATGAGCAGTTCTTC. Protein: CATKTSGGESSYNEQFF. The V and J genes are TRBV15 and TRBJ2-1, with 14 positions matching TRBD2. The V gene end was trimmed by 9 bases and the J gene end by 0 bases; junction bases not matched to a gene: 7. The CDR3 length is 17 residues. Germline V gene data show CDR1 as LNHNV and CDR2 as YYDKDF (reference sequence). The full variable domain, rest sourced from reference TRBV15 and TRBJ2-1, is DAMVIQNPRYQVTQFGKPVTLSCSQTLNHNVMYWYQQKSSQAPKLLFHYYDKDFNNEADTPDNFQSRRPNTSFCFLDIRSPGLGDTAMYLCATKTSGGESSYNEQFFGPGTRLTVL.

CDR3 in DNA: TGTGCCAGCAGCCCCTTTGCAGAAACTGAAGCTTTCTTT. Translated, it gives CASSPFAETEAFF. The chain combines TRBV28 with TRBJ1-1; no firm D call. V was trimmed by 6 bases and J by 5 bases, leaving 13 bases between them. Germline V CDR1 and CDR2: MDHEN, SYDVKM. The CDR3 length is 13 residues.

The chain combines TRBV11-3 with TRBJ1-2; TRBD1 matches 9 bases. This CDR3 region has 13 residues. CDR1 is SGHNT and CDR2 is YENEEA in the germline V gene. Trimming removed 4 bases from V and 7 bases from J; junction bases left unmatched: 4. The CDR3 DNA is TGTGCCAGCAGCTACGACAGGGGGGTTGGCTACACCTTC. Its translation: CASSYDRGVGYTF.

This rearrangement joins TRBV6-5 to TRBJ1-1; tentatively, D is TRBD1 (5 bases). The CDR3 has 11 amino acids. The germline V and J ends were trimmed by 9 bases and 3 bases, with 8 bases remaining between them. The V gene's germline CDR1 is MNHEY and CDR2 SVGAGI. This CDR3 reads CARAGYTEAFF. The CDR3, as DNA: TGTGCCAGGGCAGGGTACACTGAAGCTTTCTTT.

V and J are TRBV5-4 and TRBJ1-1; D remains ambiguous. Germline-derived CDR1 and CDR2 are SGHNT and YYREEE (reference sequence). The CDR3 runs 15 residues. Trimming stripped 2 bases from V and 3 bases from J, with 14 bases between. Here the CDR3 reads CASSFPGQAHTEAFF. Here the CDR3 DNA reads TGTGCCAGCAGCTTCCCCGGCCAGGCCCACACTGAAGCTTTCTTT.

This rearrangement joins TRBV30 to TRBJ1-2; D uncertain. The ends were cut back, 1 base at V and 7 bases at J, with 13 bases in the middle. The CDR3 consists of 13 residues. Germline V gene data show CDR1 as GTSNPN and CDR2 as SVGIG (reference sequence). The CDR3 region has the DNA TGTGCCTGGAGTGCCCATCCCGGTGGTGGCTACACCTTC. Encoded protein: CAWSAHPGGGYTF.